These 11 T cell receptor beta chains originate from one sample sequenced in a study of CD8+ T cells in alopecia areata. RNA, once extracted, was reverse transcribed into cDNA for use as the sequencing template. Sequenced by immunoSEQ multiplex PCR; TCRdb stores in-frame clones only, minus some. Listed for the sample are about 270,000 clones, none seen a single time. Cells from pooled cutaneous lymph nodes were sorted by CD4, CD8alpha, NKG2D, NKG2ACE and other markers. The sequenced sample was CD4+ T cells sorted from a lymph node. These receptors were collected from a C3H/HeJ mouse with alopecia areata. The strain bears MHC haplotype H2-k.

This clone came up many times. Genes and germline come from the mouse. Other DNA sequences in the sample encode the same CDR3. CDR3 bases read: TGCACCTGCAGTGCAGGGGGTCAAGAC. Residues: CTCSAGGQD. The complete CDR3 reads CTCSAGGQDTQYF. The chain uses TRBV1 and TRBJ2-5; no clear D gene. The sequenced fragment ends 4 residues before the CDR3 boundary, so the rest is inferred from the germline J gene. Between the trimmed V and J ends, which lost 1 base and 3 bases, there was a span of 5 bases. In germline, CDR1 is NSQYPW, CDR2 LRSPGD (reference sequence). CDR3 length: 13 residues.

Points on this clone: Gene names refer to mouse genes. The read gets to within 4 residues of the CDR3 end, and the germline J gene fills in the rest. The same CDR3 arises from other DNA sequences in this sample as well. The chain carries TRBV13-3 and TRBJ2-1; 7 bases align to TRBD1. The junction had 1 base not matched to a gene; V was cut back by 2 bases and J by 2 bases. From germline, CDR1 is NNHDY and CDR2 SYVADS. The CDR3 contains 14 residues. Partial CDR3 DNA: TGTGCCAGCAGTGAGCAGGGGGACTATGCT. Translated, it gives CASSEQGDYA. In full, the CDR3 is CASSEQGDYAEQFF.

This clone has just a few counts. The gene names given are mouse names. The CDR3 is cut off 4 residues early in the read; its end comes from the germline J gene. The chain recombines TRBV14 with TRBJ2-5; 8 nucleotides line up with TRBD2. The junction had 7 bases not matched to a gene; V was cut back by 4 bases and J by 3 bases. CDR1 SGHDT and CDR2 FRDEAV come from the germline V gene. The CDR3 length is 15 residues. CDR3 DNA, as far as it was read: TGTGCCAGCAGTCCTCTGGGGGGCCGGCAAGAC. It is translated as CASSPLGGRQD. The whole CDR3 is CASSPLGGRQDTQYF.

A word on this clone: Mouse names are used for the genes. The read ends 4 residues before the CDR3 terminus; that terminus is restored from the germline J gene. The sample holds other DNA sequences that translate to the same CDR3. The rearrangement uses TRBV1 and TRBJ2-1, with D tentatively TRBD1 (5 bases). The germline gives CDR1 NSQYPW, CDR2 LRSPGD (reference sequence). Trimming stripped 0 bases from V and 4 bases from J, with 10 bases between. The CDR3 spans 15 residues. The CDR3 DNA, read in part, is TGCACCTGCAGTGCAGATCGAGGACAATATGCT. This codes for CTCSADRGQYA. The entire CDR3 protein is CTCSADRGQYAEQFF.

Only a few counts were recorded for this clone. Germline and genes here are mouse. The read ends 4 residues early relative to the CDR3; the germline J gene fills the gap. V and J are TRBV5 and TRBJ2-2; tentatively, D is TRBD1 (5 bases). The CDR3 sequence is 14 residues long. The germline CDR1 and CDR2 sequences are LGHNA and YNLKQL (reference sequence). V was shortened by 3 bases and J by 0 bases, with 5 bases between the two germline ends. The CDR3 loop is CASSHRANTGQLYF. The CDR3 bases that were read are TGTGCCAGCAGCCACAGGGCAAACACCGGG.

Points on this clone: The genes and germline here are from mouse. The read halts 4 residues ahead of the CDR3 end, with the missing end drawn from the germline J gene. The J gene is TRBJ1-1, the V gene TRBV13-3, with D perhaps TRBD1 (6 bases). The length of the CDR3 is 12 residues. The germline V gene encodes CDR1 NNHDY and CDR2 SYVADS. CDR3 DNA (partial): TGTGCCAGCAGTGTCAGGGGCCCA. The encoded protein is CASSVRGP. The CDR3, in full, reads CASSVRGPEVFF.

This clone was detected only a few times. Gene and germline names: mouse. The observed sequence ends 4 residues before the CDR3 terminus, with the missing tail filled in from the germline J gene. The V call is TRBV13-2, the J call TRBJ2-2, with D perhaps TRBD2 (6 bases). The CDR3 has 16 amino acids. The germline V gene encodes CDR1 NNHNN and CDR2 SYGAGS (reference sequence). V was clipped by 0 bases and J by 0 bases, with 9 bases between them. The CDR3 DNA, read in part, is TGTGCCAGCGGTGATGCGGTGGGGGCAAACACCGGG. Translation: CASGDAVGANTG. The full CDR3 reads CASGDAVGANTGQLYF.

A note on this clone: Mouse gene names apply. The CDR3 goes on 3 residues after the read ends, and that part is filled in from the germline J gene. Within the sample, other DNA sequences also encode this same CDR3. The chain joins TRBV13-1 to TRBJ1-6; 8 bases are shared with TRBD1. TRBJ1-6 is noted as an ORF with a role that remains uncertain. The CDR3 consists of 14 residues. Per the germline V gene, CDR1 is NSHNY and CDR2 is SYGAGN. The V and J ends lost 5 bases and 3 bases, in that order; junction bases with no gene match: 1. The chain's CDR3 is CASRGQGYNSPLYF. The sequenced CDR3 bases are TGTGCCAGCAGAGGACAGGGCTATAATTCGCCC.

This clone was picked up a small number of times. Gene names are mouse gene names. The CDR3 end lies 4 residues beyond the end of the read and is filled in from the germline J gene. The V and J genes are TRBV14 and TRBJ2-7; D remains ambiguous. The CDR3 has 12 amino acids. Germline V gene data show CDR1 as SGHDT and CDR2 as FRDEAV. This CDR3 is CASSLPQYEQYF. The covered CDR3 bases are TGTGCCAGCAGTTTACCACAGTAT.

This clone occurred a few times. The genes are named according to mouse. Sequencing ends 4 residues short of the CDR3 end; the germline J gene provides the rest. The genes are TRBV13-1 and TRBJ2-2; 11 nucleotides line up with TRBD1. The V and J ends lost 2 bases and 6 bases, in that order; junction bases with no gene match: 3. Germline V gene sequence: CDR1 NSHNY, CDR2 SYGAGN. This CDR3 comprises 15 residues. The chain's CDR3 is CASSDPGQGAGQLYF. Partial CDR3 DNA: TGTGCCAGCAGTGACCCGGGACAGGGGGCCGGG.

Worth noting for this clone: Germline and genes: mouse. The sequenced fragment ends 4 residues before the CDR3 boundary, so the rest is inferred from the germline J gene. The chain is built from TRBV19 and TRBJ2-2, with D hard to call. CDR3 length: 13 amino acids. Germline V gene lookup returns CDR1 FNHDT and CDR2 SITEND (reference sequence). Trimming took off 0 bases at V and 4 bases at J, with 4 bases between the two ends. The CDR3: CASSIDSTGQLYF. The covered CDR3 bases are TGTGCCAGCAGTATAGACAGCACCGGG.